The 6 T cell receptor beta chains in this list originate from one sample, sequenced in a study of cytomegalovirus exposure and HLA in healthy donors. Researchers ran the PCR with 60 Vbeta and 13 Jbeta primers. Clones were sequenced by immunoSEQ multiplex PCR, and TCRdb holds only the in-frame ones, with some missing. The table has 95,000 to 100,000 clones, around 85% seen once. Sequencing was performed on PBMCs. These receptors were taken from a man aged 25-40 years in good health and CMV-seronegative.

The chain employs TRBV28 and TRBJ2-7; TRBD2 is a possible D gene (6 bases). Germline loops: CDR1 MDHEN, CDR2 SYDVKM. V lost 2 bases and J lost 0, with 17 bases in between. The CDR3 covers 17 residues. CDR3 nucleotide sequence: TGTGCCAGCAGTTTAGGGCACGGGACTCGGAGCTCCTACGAGCAGTACTTC. This sequence encodes CASSLGHGTRSSYEQYF.

The chain has TRBV28 and TRBJ2-7, with a weak D call TRBD1 (5 bases). This CDR3 has 15 residues. The germline CDR1 and CDR2 sequences are MDHEN and SYDVKM. Between the trimmed V and J ends, which lost 5 bases and 0 bases, there was a span of 14 bases. The CDR3 here is CASSGLTGLSYEQYF. The CDR3 DNA is TGTGCCAGCAGTGGGCTAACAGGCCTCTCCTACGAGCAGTACTTC.

The V gene is TRBV19, the J gene TRBJ1-1, with 7 bases aligning to TRBD1. CDR1 is LNHDA and CDR2 is SQIVND in the germline V gene (reference sequence). The V and J ends lost 5 bases and 4 bases, in that order; junction bases with no gene match: 10. The CDR3 has 15 residues. The CDR3 DNA reads as TGTGCCAGTAGTCTTGACAGGGTTGGAGGCACTGAAGCTTTCTTT. Translation: CASSLDRVGGTEAFF.

The V and J genes are TRBV19 and TRBJ1-1, with D possibly TRBD1 on 5 matching bases. Germline CDR1 and CDR2: LNHDA and SQIVND (reference sequence). V was trimmed by 2 bases and J by 4 bases, leaving 11 bases between them. This CDR3 spans 14 amino acids. The CDR3 sequence is CASSIRGRGTEAFF. CDR3 nucleotides: TGTGCCAGTAGTATAAGGGGAAGGGGCACTGAAGCTTTCTTT.

The gene calls are TRBV6-6 and TRBJ2-3; unclear D gene. The CDR3 totals 14 residues. Germline CDR1 and CDR2: MNHNY and SVGAGI (reference sequence). Between the trimmed V and J ends, which lost 5 bases and 1 base, there was a span of 10 bases. Written as DNA, the CDR3 is TGTGCCAGCAGTCCTAGGTTGGGCACAGATACGCAGTATTTT. It translates to CASSPRLGTDTQYF.

This clone was counted a single time. The gene calls are TRBV7-2 and TRBJ2-3; maybe TRBD2 (5 bases). Germline V gives CDR1 SGHTA, CDR2 FQGNSA. CDR3 length: 13 residues. Trimming took off 6 bases at V and 6 bases at J, with 13 bases between the two ends. CDR3 sequence: CASRSGGPDTQYF. In DNA form, the CDR3 reads TGTGCCAGCAGGTCCGGAGGTCCGGATACGCAGTATTTT.